These T cell receptor beta chains were read from a single sample in a study of blood T cell repertoires in COVID-19. Libraries were prepared by immunoSEQ multiplex PCR; TCRdb keeps only in-frame clonotypes and omits some of them. The sample lists fewer than 60,000 clones, roughly nine tenths seen once, with around 20% in the top ten. The material sequenced was peripheral blood. The source is a human donor in a cohort sampled during active COVID-19. Both conserved end residues are part of each CDR3. Each record gives: J gene, V gene, clone size, D gene, CDR3 protein, CDR3 DNA. The D gene is left open where the match is weak. Not every row has a clone size; where given, it reads once, few, many or a size class.

>TRBJ2-5|TRBV12-3/TRBV12-4|-|-
CASMAGAQETQYF
TGTGCCAGCATGGCGGGGGCCCAAGAGACCCAGTACTTC
>TRBJ1-3|TRBV2|-|-
CASSERRGGNTIYF
TGTGCCAGCAGTGAACGCAGAGGTGGAAACACCATATATTTT
>TRBJ1-3|TRBV18|once|-
CASSPLRRGSLSGNTIYF
TGTGCCAGCTCACCGTTACGCCGGGGGAGCCTCTCTGGAAACACCATATATTTT
>TRBJ2-4|TRBV4-2|-|TRBD2
CASSQAGRANLAKNIQYF
TGTGCCAGCAGCCAAGCGGGGAGGGCTAATCTAGCCAAAAACATTCAGTACTTC
>TRBJ2-5|TRBV7-2|-|TRBD2
CASSSNLGLAGGGTQYF
TGTGCCAGCAGCTCCAATCTCGGACTAGCGGGGGGCGGGACCCAGTACTTC
>TRBJ1-1|TRBV9|-|TRBD1
CASSRQGKSEAFF
TGTGCCAGCAGCCGACAGGGGAAATCCGAAGCTTTCTTT
>TRBJ1-1|TRBV5-1|-|-
CASSLGLMNTEAFF
TGCGCCAGCAGCTTGGGACTCATGAACACTGAAGCTTTCTTT
>TRBJ2-1|TRBV7-3|-|TRBD2
CASSLWGLAGINNEQFF
TGTGCCAGCAGCTTATGGGGACTAGCGGGGATAAACAATGAGCAGTTCTTC
>TRBJ2-3|TRBV4-2|once|TRBD2
CASSQASGGPEDTQYF
TGTGCCAGCAGCCAAGCCTCGGGGGGGCCTGAGGATACGCAGTATTTT
>TRBJ1-2|TRBV4-1|-|TRBD1
CASSQGRTGWNYGYTF
TGCGCCAGCAGCCAAGGTCGGACAGGTTGGAACTATGGCTACACCTTC
>TRBJ2-2|TRBV6-5|-|TRBD1
CASRLDRDYRELFF
TGTGCCAGCAGACTAGACAGGGATTACCGGGAGCTGTTTTTT
>TRBJ2-7|TRBV18|-|TRBD1
CASSPGQGAKEQYF
TGTGCCAGCTCACCGGGACAGGGGGCTAAAGAGCAGTACTTC
>TRBJ2-2|TRBV5-1|-|TRBD1
CASSLGGTVTGELFF
TGCGCCAGCAGCTTGGGTGGGACAGTCACCGGGGAGCTGTTTTTT
>TRBJ2-5|TRBV6-2/TRBV6-3|-|-
CASSYGWQGGETQYF
TGTGCCAGCAGTTACGGGTGGCAGGGAGGAGAGACCCAGTACTTC
>TRBJ2-7|TRBV4-1|-|-
CASSQTIVYEQYF
TGCGCCAGCAGCCAAACGATAGTATACGAGCAGTACTTC
>TRBJ2-1|TRBV6-5|-|TRBD2
CASSPGTSGSNEQFF
TGTGCCAGCAGTCCCGGGACTAGCGGCTCCAATGAGCAGTTCTTC
>TRBJ2-7|TRBV11-3|once|-
CASSLDPAFGEQYF
TGTGCCAGCAGCTTAGACCCAGCGTTCGGCGAGCAGTACTTC